This TCR beta chain was found in a study of vaccination effects on CD4 cells after COVID-19. The germline V gene encodes CDR1 MGHRA and CDR2 YSYEKL. This CDR3 spans 13 amino acids. V was shortened by 6 bases and J by 8 bases, with 13 bases between the two germline ends. Clones were read by immunoSEQ multiplex PCR, and TCRdb kept only the in-frame ones, dropping some. The sample shows about 38,000 clones, roughly 79% of them seen only once. A word on this clone: Its antigen is still unknown.

Expansion of antigen-specific CD4+ T cells with viral peptide pools was carried out by the ViraFEST assay before sequencing. Culturing for more than 9 days preceded CD4+ T cell isolation. Either the mRNA-1273 or the BNT162b2 vaccine was given to participants as two doses. Cultures received IL-2 medium that replaced half the medium on days 3 and 7. The sequence came from a human donor who received a COVID-19 vaccine. Some clones in this sample may be carry-over from other donors' samples. The rearrangement joins TRBV4-1 to TRBJ1-4; D remains unclear. This specimen consisted of CD4+ T cells from PBMCs cultured with HCoV-NL63 spike peptides, obtained after COVID-19 vaccination. The chain's CDR3 is CASRLRAGEKLFF. CDR3 coding DNA: TGCGCCAGCAGATTGCGGGCAGGCGAAAAACTGTTTTTT.